This T cell receptor (beta chain) originates from a study of cytomegalovirus exposure and HLA in healthy donors. Overall study results and limits: Cytomegalovirus association was listed for roughly 160 TCR beta chains.

For this clone: The antigen remains unidentified.

Donors were drawn from the approximately 120-subject validation cohort, separate from the roughly 610-subject first cohort. Germline-derived CDR1 and CDR2 are ENHRY and SYGVKD. V was shortened by 6 bases and J by 5 bases, with 13 bases between the two germline ends. CDR3 length equals 13 residues. Some clones are missing from TCRdb's copy, which holds only in-frame ones; the method was immunoSEQ multiplex PCR. Of about 200,000 clones listed, around 78% were seen once; the top ten hold 4.5% to 6%. The clonotype comes from a woman aged 18 to 35 in good health and CMV-seronegative. This rearrangement joins TRBV10-3 to TRBJ1-1; weak D call: TRBD1 (6 bases). The sequenced material came from PBMCs. CDR3 in DNA: TGTGCCATCAGCCTGGACAGCAAAACTGAAGCTTTCTTT. Translation gives CAISLDSKTEAFF.